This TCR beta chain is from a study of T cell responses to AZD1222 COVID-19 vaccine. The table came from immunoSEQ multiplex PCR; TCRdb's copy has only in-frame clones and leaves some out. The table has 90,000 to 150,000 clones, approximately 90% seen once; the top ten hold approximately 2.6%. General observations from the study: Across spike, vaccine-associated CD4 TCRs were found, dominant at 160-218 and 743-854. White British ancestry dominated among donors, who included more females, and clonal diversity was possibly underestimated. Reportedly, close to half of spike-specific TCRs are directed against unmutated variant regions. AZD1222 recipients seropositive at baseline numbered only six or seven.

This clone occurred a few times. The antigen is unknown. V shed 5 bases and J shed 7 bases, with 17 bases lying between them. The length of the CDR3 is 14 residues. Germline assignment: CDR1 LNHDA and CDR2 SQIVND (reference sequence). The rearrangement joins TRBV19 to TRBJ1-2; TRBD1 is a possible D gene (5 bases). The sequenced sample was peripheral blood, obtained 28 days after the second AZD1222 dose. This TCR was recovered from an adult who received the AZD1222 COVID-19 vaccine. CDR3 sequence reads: CASSAQAALAGYTF. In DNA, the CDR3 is TGTGCCAGTAGTGCACAGGCGGCTCTGGCTGGCTACACCTTC.